A selection of T cell receptor beta chains follows, all from one sample in a study of T cell repertoires in aging, cancer and after chemotherapy. One entry per CDR3 protein, called by TCRdb with MiXCR from the multiplex PCR reads. This table has some 14,000 distinct CDR3 sequences, 25% appearing once. What was sequenced was blood. These receptors were obtained from a human donor in good health. Both conserved end residues are part of each CDR3. Fields, in order: V gene, D gene, J gene, CDR3 protein. A D gene is named only where the DNA matches it firmly.

TRBV28	-	TRBJ1-2	CASSLRGQNYGYTF
TRBV27	-	TRBJ2-7	CASSPARLSSYEQYF
TRBV6-2/TRBV6-3	TRBD2	TRBJ2-3	CASRLSGGKRDTQYF
TRBV30	-	TRBJ2-2	CAWSVRNTGELFF
TRBV15	-	TRBJ1-3	CATSRARGPGNTIYF
TRBV7-2	-	TRBJ2-3	CASSLVGGRTDTQYF
TRBV5-6	-	TRBJ1-6	CASSLGGPNSPLHF
TRBV7-2	TRBD1	TRBJ1-2	CASSLDRPFGYGYTF
TRBV7-9	-	TRBJ2-7	CASSLHSAGSPLYEQYF
TRBV12-3/TRBV12-4	-	TRBJ2-2	CASSTGANTGELFF
TRBV6-1	-	TRBJ1-1	CASSENVGGHTEAFF
TRBV30	-	TRBJ2-2	CAWSASNTGELFF
TRBV20-1	-	TRBJ2-3	CSARDLPRGTQYF
TRBV5-5	TRBD1	TRBJ1-2	CASSTPGTVYGYTF
TRBV18	TRBD1	TRBJ2-7	CASSPVLGQGYEQYF
TRBV29-1	TRBD1	TRBJ2-1	CSVEVDRGREQFF
TRBV7-2	TRBD2	TRBJ2-7	CASGGIHEQYF
TRBV7-6	-	TRBJ1-5	CASTPGTGTIQPQHF
TRBV7-9	TRBD1	TRBJ1-5	CVSSPQGADQPQHF
TRBV15	-	TRBJ2-2	CATRVAPNNGELFF
TRBV20-1	-	TRBJ2-5	CSAPRQGGSETQYF
TRBV11-1	-	TRBJ1-5	CASSIEGNQPQHF
TRBV4-3	TRBD1	TRBJ1-1	CASSQRDRGNTEAFF
TRBV28	-	TRBJ1-5	CASSPGLIYSNQPQHF
TRBV20-1	-	TRBJ1-5	CSARIGIGQPQHF
TRBV11-3	-	TRBJ2-2	CASSTGGRDSGELFF
TRBV12-3/TRBV12-4	TRBD2	TRBJ2-3	CASILSGATDTQYF
TRBV14	-	TRBJ2-5	CASSQPVRGQETQYF
TRBV6-5	TRBD1	TRBJ2-7	CASSGSDRQSYEQYF
TRBV20-1	-	TRBJ2-5	CSAKQGIQVQETQYF
TRBV4-3	-	TRBJ1-6	CASSQDGGRGSPLHF
TRBV12-3/TRBV12-4	TRBD1	TRBJ1-2	CASSRDRGGYTF
TRBV30	-	TRBJ2-6	CAWSPTRMGSGANVLTF